This is a list of T cell receptor beta chains from one sample in a study of blood T cell repertoires in COVID-19. Profiling relied on immunoSEQ multiplex PCR, and the TCRdb table lists in-frame clones only, not all of them. The table has approximately 70,000 clones, about four fifths seen once. Source material: peripheral blood. These receptors all come from a woman of 80 years or more with acute or convalescent COVID-19. Both conserved end residues are part of each CDR3. D genes are given only for firm matches. Size tells how often a clone was seen (once, few, many) or the class of an expanded clone, and some rows leave it out.

v_call,j_call,clone_size,d_call,cdr3_aa,cdr3_nt
TRBV6-5,TRBJ2-1,-,-,CASISSGPNNEQFF,TGTGCCAGCATCTCCAGCGGACCTAACAATGAGCAGTTCTTC
TRBV7-2,TRBJ2-5,-,-,CASSLVGGPKETQYF,TGTGCCAGCAGCTTAGTCGGGGGGCCGAAAGAGACCCAGTACTTC
TRBV7-9,TRBJ1-4,-,TRBD1,CASSPGQGWFF,TGTGCCAGCAGCCCGGGACAGGGATGGTTTTTT
TRBV7-9,TRBJ1-1,-,-,CASSLTLRQADRTEAFF,TGTGCCAGCAGCTTAACCCTACGACAGGCCGACCGCACTGAAGCTTTCTTT
TRBV6-6,TRBJ1-5,-,-,CASSYGGSVGNQPQHF,TGTGCCAGCAGTTACGGGGGCTCGGTTGGCAATCAGCCCCAGCATTTT
TRBV7-2,TRBJ2-5,-,TRBD1,CASSRGTGQETQYF,TGTGCCAGCAGCCGGGGGACAGGGCAAGAGACCCAGTACTTC
TRBV6-4,TRBJ2-7,once,-,CASSDSLCGEDVYEQYF,TGTGCCAGCAGTGACTCCCTTTGCGGGGAAGACGTCTACGAGCAGTACTTC
TRBV11-2,TRBJ2-7,-,-,CASSLVLASYF,TGTGCCAGCAGCTTAGTTCTAGCATCGTACTTC
TRBV6-6,TRBJ2-1,few,TRBD1,CASSDYRDRAEQFF,TGTGCCAGCAGTGACTACCGGGACAGGGCTGAGCAGTTCTTC
TRBV7-2,TRBJ2-3,-,TRBD2,CASSRTSGGWDTQYF,TGTGCCAGCAGCCGGACTAGCGGGGGATGGGATACGCAGTATTTT
TRBV11-2,TRBJ1-1,-,-,CASSPPSGQTAKNEAFF,TGTGCCAGCAGCCCCCCCTCCGGACAGACTGCTAAAAATGAAGCTTTCTTT
TRBV5-1,TRBJ2-5,few,-,CASSQTGYQETQYF,TGCGCCAGCAGCCAGACAGGCTACCAAGAGACCCAGTACTTC
TRBV27,TRBJ1-5,once,-,CASRNGNQPQHF,TGTGCCAGCAGAAACGGGAATCAGCCCCAGCATTTT
TRBV10-3,TRBJ2-7,-,-,CAISGGGARYEQYF,TGTGCCATCAGTGGAGGTGGCGCCCGCTACGAGCAGTACTTC
TRBV11-2,TRBJ2-2,-,TRBD2,CASSLLAGGGELFF,TGTGCCAGCAGCCTACTAGCGGGGGGTGGGGAGCTGTTTTTT
TRBV5-1,TRBJ1-4,-,-,CASSLDSTQLNEKLFF,TGCGCCAGCAGCTTGGATAGTACTCAACTTAATGAAAAACTGTTTTTT
TRBV19,TRBJ1-5,-,-,CASSMMRQENQPQHF,TGTGCCAGTAGTATGATGAGACAGGAAAATCAGCCCCAGCATTTT
TRBV3-1/TRBV3-2,TRBJ2-3,-,TRBD2,CASSPGLVSTDTQYF,TGTGCCAGCAGTCCGGGACTAGTCAGCACAGATACGCAGTATTTT
TRBV7-9,TRBJ1-1,-,TRBD1,CASSLGVTDRVNTEAFF,TGTGCCAGCAGCTTGGGGGTTACTGACAGGGTGAACACTGAAGCTTTCTTT
TRBV5-1,TRBJ1-1,-,TRBD1,CASSLQGPDTEAFF,TGCGCCAGCAGCTTACAGGGGCCGGACACTGAAGCTTTCTTT
TRBV3-1/TRBV3-2,TRBJ2-2,-,TRBD1,CASSLDRWDTGELFF,TGTGCCAGCAGCTTGGACAGGTGGGATACCGGGGAGCTGTTTTTT
TRBV19,TRBJ2-5,once,TRBD2,CASSPARLAAQETQYF,TGTGCCAGTAGTCCCGCGAGACTAGCGGCACAAGAGACCCAGTACTTC
TRBV5-4,TRBJ1-4,few,TRBD1,CASSLDRGPNEKLFF,TGTGCCAGCAGCCTCGACAGGGGGCCCAATGAAAAACTGTTTTTT
TRBV12-3/TRBV12-4,TRBJ1-4,-,-,CASSRFVGAKLFF,TGTGCCAGCAGTCGTTTTGTGGGCGCAAAACTGTTTTTT
TRBV7-9,TRBJ1-5,-,TRBD1,CASSLELAGGYSNQPQHF,TGTGCCAGCAGCTTAGAATTGGCAGGGGGTTATAGCAATCAGCCCCAGCATTTT
TRBV12-5,TRBJ2-5,-,TRBD1,CASGPDRGQETQYF,TGTGCTAGTGGTCCAGACAGGGGTCAAGAGACCCAGTACTTC
TRBV19,TRBJ1-5,once,-,CASSLGGGNQPQHF,TGTGCCAGTAGTCTCGGGGGTGGCAATCAGCCCCAGCATTTT
TRBV5-1,TRBJ2-5,-,-,CASGGGRETQYF,TGCGCCAGCGGAGGAGGCCGAGAGACCCAGTACTTC
TRBV3-1/TRBV3-2,TRBJ1-2,-,-,CASSQDLQVYGYTF,TGTGCCAGCAGCCAAGATTTACAGGTCTATGGCTACACCTTC
TRBV6-1,TRBJ2-7,many,-,CASSEAEGMGNEQYF,TGTGCCAGCAGTGAAGCGGAGGGGATGGGGAACGAGCAGTACTTC
TRBV19,TRBJ1-4,-,TRBD1,CASSGGDRGDFQKLFF,TGTGCCAGTAGTGGCGGAGACAGGGGAGATTTTCAAAAACTGTTTTTT
TRBV5-1,TRBJ2-3,-,TRBD2,CASRSSGGMVADTQYF,TGCGCCAGCAGAAGTAGCGGGGGGATGGTCGCAGATACGCAGTATTTT
TRBV9,TRBJ1-2,-,TRBD1,CASSETGTYGYTF,TGTGCCAGCAGCGAGACAGGGACCTATGGCTACACCTTC
TRBV6-1,TRBJ2-1,-,TRBD2,CASSELAGGYNEQFF,TGTGCCAGCAGTGAACTAGCGGGGGGCTACAATGAGCAGTTCTTC
TRBV2,TRBJ2-7,-,-,CASSEGLLASYEQYF,TGTGCCAGCAGTGAAGGATTACTAGCTTCCTACGAGCAGTACTTC
TRBV19,TRBJ1-5,few,-,CASSSGVPSLNQPQHF,TGTGCCAGTAGTTCGGGGGTCCCATCTTTGAATCAGCCCCAGCATTTT
TRBV6-1,TRBJ1-6,-,TRBD1,CASSDLTGMISPLHF,TGTGCCAGCAGTGACCTGACAGGGATGATTTCACCCCTCCACTTT
TRBV7-9,TRBJ1-2,-,-,CASSLAQGNYGYTF,TGTGCCAGCAGCTTAGCGCAGGGTAACTATGGCTACACCTTC
TRBV19,TRBJ1-5,-,-,CASSPSDSRYSNQPQHF,TGTGCCAGTAGTCCCTCGGACAGCCGGTATAGCAATCAGCCCCAGCATTTT
TRBV20-1,TRBJ2-1,-,-,CSAREVTQFF,TGCAGTGCTAGGGAGGTCACACAGTTCTTC
TRBV7-8,TRBJ2-1,-,-,CASSFGRVPFRDEQFF,TGTGCCAGCAGCTTCGGTCGGGTCCCGTTTAGAGATGAGCAGTTCTTC
TRBV5-1,TRBJ1-1,few,-,CASSPAGALNTEAFF,TGCGCCAGCAGCCCTGCGGGGGCCCTGAACACTGAAGCTTTCTTT
TRBV2,TRBJ1-2,few,TRBD1,CASRGQGFSNYGYTF,TGTGCCAGCAGGGGACAGGGTTTTTCTAACTATGGCTACACCTTC
TRBV19,TRBJ2-7,-,-,CASSRSGSSYEQYF,TGTGCCAGTAGCCGCAGCGGTAGCTCCTACGAGCAGTACTTC
TRBV7-8,TRBJ1-5,-,-,CASSLGRGTQPQHF,TGTGCCAGCAGCTTAGGCAGGGGCACTCAGCCCCAGCATTTT